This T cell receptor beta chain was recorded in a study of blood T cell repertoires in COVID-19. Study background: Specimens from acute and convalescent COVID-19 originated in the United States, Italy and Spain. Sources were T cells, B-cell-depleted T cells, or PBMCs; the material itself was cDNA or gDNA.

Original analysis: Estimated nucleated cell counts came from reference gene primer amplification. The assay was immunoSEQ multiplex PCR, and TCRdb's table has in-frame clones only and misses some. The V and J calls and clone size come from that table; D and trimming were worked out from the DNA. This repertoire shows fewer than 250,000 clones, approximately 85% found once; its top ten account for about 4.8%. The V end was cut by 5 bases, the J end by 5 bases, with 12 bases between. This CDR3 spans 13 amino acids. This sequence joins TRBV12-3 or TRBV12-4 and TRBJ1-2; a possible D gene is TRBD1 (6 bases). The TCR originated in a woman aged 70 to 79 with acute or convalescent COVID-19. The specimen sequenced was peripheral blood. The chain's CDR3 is CASSGDMIYGYTF. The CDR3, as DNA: TGTGCCAGCAGTGGGGACATGATATATGGCTACACCTTC.